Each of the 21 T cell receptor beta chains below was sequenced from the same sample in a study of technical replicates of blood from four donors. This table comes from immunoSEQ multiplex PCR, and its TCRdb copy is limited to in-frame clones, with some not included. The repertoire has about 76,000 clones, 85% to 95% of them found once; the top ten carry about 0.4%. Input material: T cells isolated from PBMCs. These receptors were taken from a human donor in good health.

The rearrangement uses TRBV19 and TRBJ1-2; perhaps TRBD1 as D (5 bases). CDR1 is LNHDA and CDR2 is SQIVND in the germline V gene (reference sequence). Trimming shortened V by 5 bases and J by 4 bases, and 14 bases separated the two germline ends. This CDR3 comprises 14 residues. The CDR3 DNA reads TGTGCCAGTAGTGTCACTGACGGGGGCTATGGCTACACCTTC. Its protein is CASSVTDGGYGYTF.

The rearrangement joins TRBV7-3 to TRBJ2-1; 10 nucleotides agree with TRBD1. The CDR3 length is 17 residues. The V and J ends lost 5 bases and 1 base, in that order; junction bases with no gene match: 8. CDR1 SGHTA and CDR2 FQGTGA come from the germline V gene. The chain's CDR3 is CASSLNPGQGSYNEQFF. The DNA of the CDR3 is TGTGCCAGCAGCCTAAACCCGGGACAGGGGTCCTACAATGAGCAGTTCTTC.

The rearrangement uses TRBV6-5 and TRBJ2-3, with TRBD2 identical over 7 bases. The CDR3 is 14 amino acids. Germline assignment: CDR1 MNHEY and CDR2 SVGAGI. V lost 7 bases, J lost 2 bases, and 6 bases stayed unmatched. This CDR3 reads CASKSGRDTDTQYF. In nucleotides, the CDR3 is TGTGCCAGCAAGAGTGGGAGGGACACAGATACGCAGTATTTT.

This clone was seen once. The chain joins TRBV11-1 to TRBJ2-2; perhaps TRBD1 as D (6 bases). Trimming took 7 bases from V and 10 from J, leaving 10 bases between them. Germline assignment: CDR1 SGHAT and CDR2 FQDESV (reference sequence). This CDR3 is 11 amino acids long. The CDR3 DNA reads TGTGCCAGCACAGGGGCGGAGGAGCTGTTTTTT. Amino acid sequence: CASTGAEELFF.

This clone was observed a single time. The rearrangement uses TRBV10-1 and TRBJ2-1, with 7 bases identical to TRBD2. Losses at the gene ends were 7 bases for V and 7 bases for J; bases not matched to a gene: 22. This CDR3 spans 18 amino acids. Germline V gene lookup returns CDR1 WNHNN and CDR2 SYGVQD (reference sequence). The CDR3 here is CASINPHSLGGSRNEQFF. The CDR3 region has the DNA TGCGCCAGCATTAACCCCCACTCGCTGGGCGGGAGTAGAAATGAGCAGTTCTTC.

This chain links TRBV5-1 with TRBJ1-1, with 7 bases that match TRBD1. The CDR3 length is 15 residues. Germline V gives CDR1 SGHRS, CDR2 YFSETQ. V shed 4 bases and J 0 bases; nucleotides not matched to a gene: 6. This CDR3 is CASSQRQGLNTEAFF. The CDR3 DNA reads TGCGCCAGCAGCCAACGACAGGGATTGAACACTGAAGCTTTCTTT.

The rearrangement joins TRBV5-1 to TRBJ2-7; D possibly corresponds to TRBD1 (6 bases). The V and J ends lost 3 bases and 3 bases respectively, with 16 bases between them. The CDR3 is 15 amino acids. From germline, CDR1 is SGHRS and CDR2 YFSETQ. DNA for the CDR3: TGCGCCAGCAGCTGGATACAGGGTCAAGACTACGAGCAGTACTTC. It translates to CASSWIQGQDYEQYF.

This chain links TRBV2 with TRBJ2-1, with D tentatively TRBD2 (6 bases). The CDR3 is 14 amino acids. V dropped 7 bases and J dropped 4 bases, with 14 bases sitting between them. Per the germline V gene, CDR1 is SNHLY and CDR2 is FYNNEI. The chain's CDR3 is CASTGSSTYNEQFF. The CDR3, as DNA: TGTGCCAGCACCGGGAGTTCAACATACAATGAGCAGTTCTTC.

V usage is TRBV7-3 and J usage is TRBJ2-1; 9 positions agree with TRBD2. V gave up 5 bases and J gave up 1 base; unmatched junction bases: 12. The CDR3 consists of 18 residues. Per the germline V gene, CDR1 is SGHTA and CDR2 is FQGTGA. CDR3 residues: CASSPNQIAGASYNEQFF. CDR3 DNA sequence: TGTGCCAGCAGCCCAAATCAGATAGCGGGAGCATCCTACAATGAGCAGTTCTTC.

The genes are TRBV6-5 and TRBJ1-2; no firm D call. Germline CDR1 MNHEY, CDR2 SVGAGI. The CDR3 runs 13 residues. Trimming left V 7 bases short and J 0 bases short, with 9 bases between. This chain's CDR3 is CASKSGSNYGYTF. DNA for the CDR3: TGTGCCAGCAAGTCTGGCTCTAACTATGGCTACACCTTC.

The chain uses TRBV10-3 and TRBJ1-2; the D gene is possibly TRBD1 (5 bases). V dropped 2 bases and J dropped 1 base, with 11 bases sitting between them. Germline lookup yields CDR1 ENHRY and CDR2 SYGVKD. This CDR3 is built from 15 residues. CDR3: CAISEVTGDNYGYTF. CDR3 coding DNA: TGTGCCATCAGTGAGGTCACAGGAGATAACTATGGCTACACCTTC.

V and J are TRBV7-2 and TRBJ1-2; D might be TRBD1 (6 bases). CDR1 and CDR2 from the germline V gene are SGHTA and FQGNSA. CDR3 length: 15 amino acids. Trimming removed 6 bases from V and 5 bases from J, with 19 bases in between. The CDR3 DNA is TGTGCCAGCAGTCCTAGCGGCGGGGGGCGGTATGGCTACACCTTC. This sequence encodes CASSPSGGGRYGYTF.

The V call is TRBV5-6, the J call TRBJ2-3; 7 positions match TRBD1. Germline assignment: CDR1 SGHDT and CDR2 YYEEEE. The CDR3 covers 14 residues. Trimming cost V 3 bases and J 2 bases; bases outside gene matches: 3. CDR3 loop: CASSSTGDTDTQYF. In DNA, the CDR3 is TGTGCCAGCAGCTCCACAGGGGACACAGATACGCAGTATTTT.

The CDR3 DNA reads TGCGCCAGCAGCTTGGTGGCGGGAGCTGAAGAGACCCAGTACTTC. Translating gives CASSLVAGAEETQYF. The V gene is TRBV5-1, the J gene TRBJ2-5; 7 bases match TRBD2. This CDR3 region has 15 residues. After removal of 0 bases from V and 3 bases from J, the junction contained 5 bases not matched to a gene. Germline CDR1 reads SGHRS; CDR2 reads YFSETQ. Complete variable domain (other parts from reference TRBV5-1 and TRBJ2-5): KAGVTQTPRYLIKTRGQQVTLSCSPISGHRSVSWYQQTPGQGLQFLFEYFSETQRNKGNFPGRFSGRQFSNSRSEMNVSTLELGDSALYLCASSLVAGAEETQYFGPGTRLLVL.

CDR3 coding DNA: TGTGCCTGGAGTGGCCTAGCGGGAGAAGCAGATACGCAGTATTTT. Protein: CAWSGLAGEADTQYF. The V call is TRBV30, the J call TRBJ2-3; the match to TRBD2 covers 10 bases. CDR3 length: 15 amino acids. V shed 1 base and J 4 bases; nucleotides not matched to a gene: 5. Germline V CDR1 and CDR2: GTSNPN, SVGIG (reference sequence). Supplemented by reference TRBV30 and TRBJ2-3, the full variable domain reads SQTIHQWPATLVQPVGSPLSLECTVEGTSNPNLYWYRQAAGRGLQLLFYSVGIGQISSEVPQNLSASRPQDRQFILSSKKLLLSDSGFYLCAWSGLAGEADTQYFGPGTRLTVL.

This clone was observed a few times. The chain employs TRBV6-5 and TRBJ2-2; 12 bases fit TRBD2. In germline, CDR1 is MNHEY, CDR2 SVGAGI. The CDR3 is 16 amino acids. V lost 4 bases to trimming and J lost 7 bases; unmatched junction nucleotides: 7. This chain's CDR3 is CASSSTSGRRGGELFF. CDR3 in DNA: TGTGCCAGCAGTTCTACTAGCGGGAGGCGAGGCGGGGAGCTGTTTTTT.

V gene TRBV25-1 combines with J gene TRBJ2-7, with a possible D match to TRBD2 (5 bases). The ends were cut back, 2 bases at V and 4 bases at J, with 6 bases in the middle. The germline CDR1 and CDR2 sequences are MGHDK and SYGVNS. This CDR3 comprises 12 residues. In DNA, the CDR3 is TGTGCCAGCAGTGAAGTAGCGTACGAGCAGTACTTC. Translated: CASSEVAYEQYF.

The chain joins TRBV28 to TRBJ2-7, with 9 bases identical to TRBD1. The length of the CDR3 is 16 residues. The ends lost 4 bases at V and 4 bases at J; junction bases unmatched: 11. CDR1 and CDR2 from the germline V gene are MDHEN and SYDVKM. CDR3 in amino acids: CASSSPTGQGKYEQYF. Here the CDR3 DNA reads TGTGCCAGCAGTTCCCCTACGGGACAGGGAAAATACGAGCAGTACTTC. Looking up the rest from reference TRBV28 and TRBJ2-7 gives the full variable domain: DVKVTQSSRYLVKRTGEKVFLECVQDMDHENMFWYRQDPGLGLRLIYFSYDVKMKEKGDIPEGYSVSREKKERFSLILESASTNQTSMYLCASSSPTGQGKYEQYFGPGTRLTVT.

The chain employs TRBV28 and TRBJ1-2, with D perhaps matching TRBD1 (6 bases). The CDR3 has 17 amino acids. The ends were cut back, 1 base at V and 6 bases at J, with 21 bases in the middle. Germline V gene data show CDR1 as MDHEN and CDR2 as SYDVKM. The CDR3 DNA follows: TGTGCCAGCAGTTTATCACTCGTCGGACAGAGAGCAGATGGCTACACCTTC. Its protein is CASSLSLVGQRADGYTF.

CDR3 DNA sequence: TGTGCCAGCTCAACAGGGTCGAGCCAGCCCCAGCATTTT. It is translated as CASSTGSSQPQHF. This chain uses TRBV18 with TRBJ1-5, with a tentative D call TRBD1 (6 bases). This CDR3 is built from 13 residues. With 5 bases removed from V and 7 bases from J, the gap between germline ends came to 12 bases. Germline CDR1 reads KGHSH; CDR2 reads LQKENI.

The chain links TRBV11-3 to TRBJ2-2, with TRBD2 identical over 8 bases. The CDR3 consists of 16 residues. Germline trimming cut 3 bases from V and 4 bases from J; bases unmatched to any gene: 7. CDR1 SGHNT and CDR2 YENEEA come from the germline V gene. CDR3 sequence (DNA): TGTGCCAGCAGCTTTATAAGCGGGAGTGCCACCGGGGAGCTGTTTTTT. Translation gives CASSFISGSATGELFF. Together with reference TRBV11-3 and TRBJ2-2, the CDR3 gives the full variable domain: EAGVVQSPRYKIIEKKQPVAFWCNPISGHNTLYWYLQNLGQGPELLIRYENEEAVDDSQLPKDRFSAERLKGVDSTLKIQPAELGDSAVYLCASSFISGSATGELFFGEGSRLTVL.